In this sample, the clone carrying this T cell receptor (beta chain) turned up once. Trimming took 6 bases from V and 7 from J, leaving 15 bases between them. The CDR3 has 13 residues. Germline V CDR1 and CDR2: MNHEY, SVGAGI. Under the authors' procedure: Reference gene primer amplification yielded estimated nucleated cell counts. Sequenced by immunoSEQ multiplex PCR; TCRdb stores in-frame clones only, minus some. The DNA gave D and trimming, while V, J and clone size come from that table. The sample has 100,000 to 120,000 clones; 85% to 90% are singletons. These data come from a study of blood T cell repertoires in COVID-19. At the level of the study: Researchers got acute and convalescent COVID-19 samples from the United States, Italy and Spain. The cDNA or gDNA used as material had been derived from T cells, B-cell-depleted T cells, or PBMCs.

V is TRBV6-5 and J is TRBJ1-1, with a tentative D call TRBD1 (6 bases). The sample was peripheral blood. The origin of this receptor is a woman aged 50 to 65 with acute or convalescent COVID-19. DNA for the CDR3: TGTGCCAGCAGGGGACGGCAGGGGAATGAAGCTTTCTTT. Its protein product is CASRGRQGNEAFF.